A single sample is the source of the 9 T cell receptor beta chains below, sequenced in a study of T cell responses to AZD1222 COVID-19 vaccine. Measured with immunoSEQ multiplex PCR; TCRdb has only the in-frame clones, and not every one. The sample lists about 110,000 clones, about 92% occurring once. The sequences come from peripheral blood, collected 28 days after the second AZD1222 dose. These receptors originate from an adult who received the AZD1222 COVID-19 vaccine.

The chain recombines TRBV5-6 with TRBJ1-2; possible D gene TRBD1, 5 bases. This CDR3 contains 16 residues. The germline V gene has CDR1 SGHDT and CDR2 YYEEEE. V was cut by 4 bases and J by 3 bases, with 19 bases left in between. The CDR3 sequence: CASSLTTGVIYYGYTF. CDR3 DNA: TGTGCCAGCAGCCTTACGACGGGGGTGATATACTATGGCTACACCTTC.

This sequence joins TRBV5-1 and TRBJ2-5; a possible D gene is TRBD2 (6 bases). V lost 0 bases to trimming and J lost 5 bases, with 14 bases between them. The CDR3 extends over 15 amino acids. The germline gives CDR1 SGHRS, CDR2 YFSETQ. CDR3 residues: CASSLVPGEGETQYF. CDR3 DNA sequence: TGCGCCAGCAGCTTGGTTCCGGGAGAGGGGGAGACCCAGTACTTC. The variable domain in full, completed from reference TRBV5-1 and TRBJ2-5, reads KAGVTQTPRYLIKTRGQQVTLSCSPISGHRSVSWYQQTPGQGLQFLFEYFSETQRNKGNFPGRFSGRQFSNSRSEMNVSTLELGDSALYLCASSLVPGEGETQYFGPGTRLLVL.

The V gene is TRBV11-3, the J gene TRBJ2-2; D perhaps matches TRBD1 (5 bases). Germline V gene lookup returns CDR1 SGHNT and CDR2 YENEEA. V lost 5 bases, J lost 3 bases, and 10 bases lay in between. The CDR3 sequence is 14 residues long. The CDR3 coding sequence is TGTGCCAGCAGCATCCAAGGGGACACCGGGGAGCTGTTTTTT. This translates into CASSIQGDTGELFF.

V usage is TRBV6-5 and J usage is TRBJ1-5; D is ambiguous. V dropped 5 bases and J dropped 5 bases, with 13 bases sitting between them. The CDR3 loop spans 14 amino acids. Per germline, CDR1 MNHEY and CDR2 SVGAGI. CDR3 protein: CASSIGRTDQPQHF. CDR3 sequence (DNA): TGTGCCAGCAGTATAGGACGTACCGATCAGCCCCAGCATTTT.

The rearrangement links TRBV28 to TRBJ2-7, with 8 bases identical to TRBD2. From germline, CDR1 is MDHEN and CDR2 SYDVKM. V lost 5 bases, J lost 9 bases, and 18 bases stayed unmatched. This CDR3 comprises 16 residues. The CDR3 here is CASSLVGGGRTGGQYF. The CDR3 bases are TGTGCCAGCAGTCTGGTTGGGGGCGGGAGGACCGGGGGGCAGTACTTC.

This clone was observed a few times. The chain joins TRBV7-8 to TRBJ1-3; TRBD1 matches at 9 bases. This CDR3 is 15 amino acids long. The V segment lost 0 bases and the J segment 6 bases; nucleotides outside the gene matches: 3. Germline V lookup: CDR1 SGHVS, CDR2 FQNEAQ. This CDR3 reads CASSLAGQGENTIYF. The CDR3 DNA reads TGTGCCAGCAGCTTAGCGGGACAGGGCGAAAACACCATATATTTT.

The rearrangement uses TRBV5-1 and TRBJ1-2; D might be TRBD1 (5 bases). Trimming pared 4 bases from V and 0 bases from J, leaving 10 bases between. The V gene's germline CDR1 is SGHRS and CDR2 YFSETQ. The CDR3 consists of 14 residues. CDR3 in DNA: TGCGCCAGCAGCGTCGACAGAGCTAACTATGGCTACACCTTC. Its protein is CASSVDRANYGYTF.

On this clone itself: This same CDR3 is encoded by further DNA sequences in the sample. The rearrangement uses TRBV5-1 and TRBJ2-7; a possible D gene is TRBD2 (6 bases). The CDR3 covers 13 residues. Germline V gene lookup returns CDR1 SGHRS and CDR2 YFSETQ. V lost 0 bases to trimming and J lost 4 bases, with 8 bases between them. DNA of the CDR3: TGCGCCAGCAGCTTGGGAGGGACTTACGAGCAGTACTTC. Its translation is CASSLGGTYEQYF.

This clone was counted ten times or more. The chain combines TRBV6-4 with TRBJ2-3; D remains unclear. CDR1 and CDR2 from the germline V gene are MRHNA and SNTAGT. V was cut by 5 bases and J by 0 bases, with 6 bases left in between. The CDR3 has 13 amino acids. CDR3 bases: TGTGCCAGCAGTAGCGCTAGCACAGATACGCAGTATTTT. It encodes CASSSASTDTQYF.